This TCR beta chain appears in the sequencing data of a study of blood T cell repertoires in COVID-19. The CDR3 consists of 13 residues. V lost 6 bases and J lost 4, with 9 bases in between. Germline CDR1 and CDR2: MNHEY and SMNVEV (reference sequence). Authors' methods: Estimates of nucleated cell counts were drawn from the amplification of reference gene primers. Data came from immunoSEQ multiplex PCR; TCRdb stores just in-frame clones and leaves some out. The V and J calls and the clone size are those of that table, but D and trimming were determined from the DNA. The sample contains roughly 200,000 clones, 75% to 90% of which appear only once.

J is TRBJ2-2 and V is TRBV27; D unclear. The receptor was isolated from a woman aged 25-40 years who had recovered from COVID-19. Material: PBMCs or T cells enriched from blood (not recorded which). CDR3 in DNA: TGTGCCAGCAGATTGTCGGGCACCGGGGAGCTGTTTTTT. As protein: CASRLSGTGELFF.